In this sample, the clone carrying this T cell receptor beta chain turned up many times. CDR3 length equals 13 residues. V lost 4 bases and J 5 bases, leaving 12 bases between the germline ends. Germline CDR1 and CDR2: LGHNA and YNFKEQ. The entry originates in a study of T-cell reconstitution after alpha-beta-depleted transplantation in children. Preparation of the TCRbeta library was carried out with unique molecular identifiers. One entry per CDR3 protein results from TCRdb running MiXCR on the PCR reads. The table has approximately 500,000 distinct CDR3 sequences, roughly a tenth seen once. The sequencing here drew on PBMCs, taken before TCRalphabeta/CD19-depleted stem cell transplant. The TCR comes from a child younger than 10 with inherited bone marrow failure, due to receive a stem cell transplant. The V and J genes are TRBV4-2 and TRBJ2-7, with a tentative D call TRBD2 (6 bases). The CDR3 DNA is TGTGCCAGCAGCCCCCGACTAGGCCACGAGCAGTACTTC. It translates to CASSPRLGHEQYF.